The TCR beta chain under discussion was sequenced for a study of blood T cell repertoires in COVID-19. Study in general: Italy, Spain and the United States were the sources of the convalescent and acute COVID-19 samples. The analysed material was cDNA or gDNA that came from T cells, B-cell-depleted T cells, or PBMCs.

Deletions cut 6 bases from V and 2 bases from J, with 11 bases between. This CDR3 contains 14 residues. Germline V gene data show CDR1 as MDHEN and CDR2 as SYDVKM. Study processing details: Amplification with reference gene primers provided the estimates of nucleated cell counts. Repertoires were generated with immunoSEQ multiplex PCR, while TCRdb's copy carries only in-frame clones and drops some. The D gene and trimming were derived from the DNA, and the V and J assignments and clone size from that table. This sample has some 77,000 clones, with roughly 81% found just once. This sequence was found in a woman between 70 and 85 years old with acute or convalescent COVID-19. The sequenced material came from peripheral blood. V usage is TRBV28 and J usage is TRBJ1-5; D ambiguous. CDR3: CASSLTAGNQPQHF. The DNA for the CDR3 is TGTGCCAGCAGCCTTACCGCGGGCAATCAGCCCCAGCATTTT.